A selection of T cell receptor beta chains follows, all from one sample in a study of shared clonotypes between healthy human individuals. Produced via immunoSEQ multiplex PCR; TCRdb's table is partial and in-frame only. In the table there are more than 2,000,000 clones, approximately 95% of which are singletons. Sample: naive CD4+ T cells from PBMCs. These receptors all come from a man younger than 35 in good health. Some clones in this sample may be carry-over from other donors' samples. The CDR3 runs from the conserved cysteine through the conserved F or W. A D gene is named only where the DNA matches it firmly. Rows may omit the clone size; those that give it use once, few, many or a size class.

CDR3 protein: CATSRTGGNEKLFF
D gene: NA
clone size: NA
V gene: TRBV15
J gene: TRBJ1-4

CDR3 protein: CAISESPSSYNEQFF
D gene: NA
clone size: NA
V gene: TRBV10-3
J gene: TRBJ2-1

CDR3 protein: CASSSTSGRVTQFF
D gene: TRBD2
clone size: NA
V gene: TRBV28
J gene: TRBJ2-1

CDR3 protein: CASSQRTSGDSYEQYF
D gene: TRBD2
clone size: NA
V gene: TRBV4-2
J gene: TRBJ2-7

CDR3 protein: CATSRRSISSGANVLTF
D gene: NA
clone size: NA
V gene: TRBV15
J gene: TRBJ2-6

CDR3 protein: CASNIWGSLNTEAFF
D gene: NA
clone size: once
V gene: TRBV19
J gene: TRBJ1-1

CDR3 protein: CASSAFAATNTGELFF
D gene: NA
clone size: NA
V gene: TRBV2
J gene: TRBJ2-2

CDR3 protein: CASKTGVTLGAFF
D gene: TRBD1
clone size: NA
V gene: TRBV30
J gene: TRBJ1-1

CDR3 protein: CAGSRAPNEKLFF
D gene: NA
clone size: NA
V gene: TRBV28
J gene: TRBJ1-4

CDR3 protein: CASTIGGTGGTDTQYF
D gene: TRBD1
clone size: NA
V gene: TRBV5-1
J gene: TRBJ2-3

CDR3 protein: CASRGRTGANVLTF
D gene: NA
clone size: NA
V gene: TRBV2
J gene: TRBJ2-6

CDR3 protein: CALNFGRSYIPEQYF
D gene: TRBD2
clone size: NA
V gene: TRBV30
J gene: NA

CDR3 protein: CASSLNGPYEQYF
D gene: NA
clone size: NA
V gene: TRBV28
J gene: TRBJ2-7

CDR3 protein: CAISNRGGGDTEAFF
D gene: TRBD1
clone size: NA
V gene: TRBV10-3
J gene: TRBJ1-1

CDR3 protein: CASRGDSSGNTIYF
D gene: NA
clone size: NA
V gene: TRBV4-1
J gene: TRBJ1-3

CDR3 protein: CASWPEAFF
D gene: NA
clone size: NA
V gene: TRBV11-3
J gene: TRBJ1-1

CDR3 protein: CASSLASAGANEKLFF
D gene: NA
clone size: once
V gene: TRBV5-4
J gene: TRBJ1-4

CDR3 protein: CASSPGGYGYTF
D gene: NA
clone size: NA
V gene: TRBV5-1
J gene: TRBJ1-2

CDR3 protein: CASTPGGLAGYNEQFF
D gene: TRBD2
clone size: NA
V gene: TRBV2
J gene: TRBJ2-1

CDR3 protein: CASSQDRGQGGELFF
D gene: TRBD1
clone size: NA
V gene: TRBV7-7
J gene: TRBJ2-2

CDR3 protein: CASSLTPESDTQYF
D gene: NA
clone size: NA
V gene: TRBV5-1
J gene: TRBJ2-3

CDR3 protein: CSVERAGGETQYF
D gene: TRBD1
clone size: NA
V gene: TRBV29-1
J gene: TRBJ2-5

CDR3 protein: CASRTNKRPYNEQFF
D gene: NA
clone size: NA
V gene: TRBV11-2
J gene: TRBJ2-1

CDR3 protein: CAIGTAPLSGNTIYF
D gene: TRBD1
clone size: NA
V gene: TRBV10-3
J gene: TRBJ1-3

CDR3 protein: CASSNRDRGNQPQHF
D gene: TRBD1
clone size: once
V gene: TRBV7-2
J gene: TRBJ1-5

CDR3 protein: CASNQPLRGQYF
D gene: NA
clone size: NA
V gene: TRBV28
J gene: TRBJ2-7

CDR3 protein: CASSSNHRGASGANVLTF
D gene: TRBD1
clone size: once
V gene: TRBV7-3
J gene: TRBJ2-6

CDR3 protein: CASSPAYEQYF
D gene: NA
clone size: NA
V gene: TRBV6-6
J gene: TRBJ2-7

CDR3 protein: CASRGTANTGELFF
D gene: TRBD1
clone size: NA
V gene: TRBV28
J gene: TRBJ2-2

CDR3 protein: CAWTPGPNTGELFF
D gene: NA
clone size: NA
V gene: TRBV30
J gene: TRBJ2-2

CDR3 protein: CASSIIQGEQYF
D gene: TRBD1
clone size: NA
V gene: TRBV19
J gene: TRBJ2-7

CDR3 protein: CASFDRTSENYEQYF
D gene: TRBD2
clone size: NA
V gene: TRBV10-1
J gene: TRBJ2-7

CDR3 protein: CAISAGPERQPQHF
D gene: NA
clone size: NA
V gene: TRBV10-3
J gene: TRBJ1-5

CDR3 protein: CASSIDRWETEAFF
D gene: NA
clone size: NA
V gene: TRBV19
J gene: TRBJ1-1

CDR3 protein: CASGLGGLAGASGTDTQYF
D gene: TRBD2
clone size: NA
V gene: TRBV12-5
J gene: TRBJ2-3

CDR3 protein: CASRAGLADTGELFF
D gene: TRBD2
clone size: NA
V gene: TRBV9
J gene: TRBJ2-2

CDR3 protein: CASSSYRGGGSTEAFF
D gene: TRBD1
clone size: NA
V gene: TRBV4-3
J gene: TRBJ1-1

CDR3 protein: CASSPLINDRRAGNTIYF
D gene: NA
clone size: NA
V gene: TRBV10-2
J gene: TRBJ1-3

CDR3 protein: CASNNPQGRGETQYF
D gene: NA
clone size: NA
V gene: TRBV28
J gene: TRBJ2-5

CDR3 protein: CASSQKGALYNEQFF
D gene: TRBD1
clone size: NA
V gene: TRBV4-1
J gene: TRBJ2-1

CDR3 protein: CASSQLAGDGTQYF
D gene: TRBD2
clone size: NA
V gene: TRBV28
J gene: TRBJ2-5

CDR3 protein: CASSVTSGTNLRDGEQYF
D gene: TRBD2
clone size: NA
V gene: TRBV28
J gene: TRBJ2-7

CDR3 protein: CASSFISNPWAGDEQYF
D gene: NA
clone size: NA
V gene: TRBV28
J gene: TRBJ2-7

CDR3 protein: CASRRQGAQNTEAFF
D gene: TRBD1
clone size: once
V gene: TRBV28
J gene: TRBJ1-1

CDR3 protein: CASGLPDRKHYGYTF
D gene: NA
clone size: NA
V gene: TRBV12-5
J gene: TRBJ1-2

CDR3 protein: CASSEERAGYGYTF
D gene: NA
clone size: NA
V gene: TRBV6-1
J gene: TRBJ1-2

CDR3 protein: CASSGDRITEKLFF
D gene: TRBD1
clone size: few
V gene: TRBV5-5
J gene: TRBJ1-4

CDR3 protein: CATDSRKSGELFF
D gene: NA
clone size: NA
V gene: TRBV28
J gene: TRBJ2-2

CDR3 protein: CASSSVSLFNLDTQYF
D gene: NA
clone size: NA
V gene: TRBV7-8
J gene: TRBJ2-3

CDR3 protein: CASSLGTNRLNTF
D gene: NA
clone size: NA
V gene: TRBV5-4
J gene: TRBJ1-2

CDR3 protein: CATRGGRNPSYNEQFF
D gene: NA
clone size: NA
V gene: TRBV15
J gene: TRBJ2-1